Sequencing of this TCR beta chain was carried out in a study of cytomegalovirus exposure and HLA in healthy donors (dated by TCRdb to about 2017). About the full investigation: An earlier analysis of several hundred of the donors reported approximately 280 Gb of sequence data and around 110 million unique TCR beta sequences obtained from roughly 180 million T cells. An early release covering about 600 HLA-typed donors comprised approximately 290 gigabases of sequencing data and around 80 million unique TCR sequences. Among the 398 genotyped donors, approximately 76% belonged to the genetic ancestry cluster associated with self-reported Caucasian donors. The study aimed to test whether cataloging public T cell receptors could reveal signatures of past pathogen exposure. The T cell repertoires of under 700 subjects were profiled by immunosequencing and related to cytomegalovirus serostatus. A separate validation cohort of about 110 different subjects was used in addition to the 666-subject first cohort. To predict cytomegalovirus infection status, the study brought together high-throughput TCR immunosequencing, statistical association of individual TCRs with disease status, and machine learning. To study patterns of TCR occurrence, a later analysis re-analyzed previously published TCR beta repertoires from more than 550 donors and added high-resolution HLA genotyping. Rather than drawing on any new phenotypic data, the later analysis identified candidate immune exposures from TCR beta sequences and the way those sequences occurred across donors. An earlier analysis of around 540 of the donors applied high-throughput TCR beta sequencing to assess whether each TCR beta V gene segment acted as functional or pseudogenic. Donor age, sex, ethnicity and CMV serostatus were collected together with the repertoire data. A later genetic analysis used genome-wide SNP genotypes for about 60% of the roughly 670 donors, treating that subset as a discovery cohort. All discovery cohort repertoires had been generated on a single sequencing platform. HLA typing included class I and class II loci at four-digit resolution. Typing coverage varied by locus: roughly 629-630 donors for A, B, C, DRB1 and DQB1; some 520 for DQA1; about 600 for DPA1; approximately 470 for DPB1. Four to six DR-DQ haplotypes were handled as single units for association and clustering because linkage in the cohort was strong. On average, 235,054 unique TCR beta nucleotide sequences were sequenced per donor among fewer than 500 genotyped donors of the cohort, with around 19% of those sequences being non-productive. Study-wide conclusions, independent of this receptor: A group of highly shared sequence variants was considered likely to be a technical artifact of the sequencing pipeline. In a later analysis, some 18,000 TCR beta sequences were associated with specific HLA alleles at a false discovery rate of 0.05. In a later genetic analysis, fewer N-insertions in productive TCRs were reported among donors in an Asian-associated ancestry cluster than the 666-donor mean. In vitro tests confirmed that a few of the cytomegalovirus-associated TCR beta chains recognize cytomegalovirus antigens. Cytomegalovirus status was reported to be diagnosed by the classifier with high specificity and sensitivity in both the original and validation cohorts. In a later analysis, HLA-associated TCR beta chains showed more clonal expansion and lower generation probabilities than non-associated chains that were equally common. Some IMGT-functional V segments, including TRBV6-2 and TRBV6-3, could not be told apart with the 87-base-pair reads, so those segments were excluded. A further reported finding was that TCR beta sequences accurately predicted the HLA-A and HLA-B alleles for most subjects in the first cohort. In a later analysis, several top co-occurrence clusters were reported to appear linked to parvovirus B19, influenza, CMV and Epstein-Barr virus. In an earlier analysis of roughly 500 of the donors, most TCR beta V segments appeared in productive rearrangements about 90% or about 30% of the time, broadly matching IMGT annotations. Most TCR sequences were seen in very few donors, while some public TCRs were found in many individuals. HLA typing was unavailable for some donors at each locus, so association tests used only the typed subset. In a later analysis, TCR association rates were found to vary across HLA loci, with the most associated TCRs seen for DRB1 alleles and the fewest for HLA-C alleles. The study gave a list of 150 to 200 TCR beta chains associated with cytomegalovirus. An association between a missense DCLRE1C variant and V-gene and J-gene trimming of TCR beta chains was found in a later genetic analysis and replicated in an independent cohort. Only TCR beta chains were sequenced in this cohort, and the absence of alpha or paired-chain data limited detectable features. Roughly uniform sequencing depth across donors was assumed in presence/absence analyses, although this assumption may not hold. When HLA alleles, especially DR and DQ, strongly co-occurred, attributing TCR associations to individual alleles was difficult. Linkage disequilibrium might explain the correlated functional status among segregating V segments, but an unknown experimental factor could not be ruled out. According to the authors, the approach could potentially be generalized to other disease states and immunological phenotypes. Most CMV-associated TCR beta chains appeared to be HLA-restricted in a later analysis, and the HLA associations seemed to be driven largely by CMV exposure. Because counts were too low, more than 15 rarely observed V segments, including chromosome 9 orphons, were excluded from the earlier analysis of under 650 of the donors. For the cohort, immune exposure information was limited to CMV serostatus.

Of note for this clone: Its antigen is still unknown. No qualities accompany the bases; no much larger clone lies one base away.

The library was made by the immunoSEQ multiplex PCR assay. A mixture of 60 forward primers for TCR Vbeta segments and 13 reverse primers for TCR Jbeta segments was used in the multiplex PCR. The CDR3 region of rearranged TCR beta genes was amplified from genomic DNA by a multiplex PCR assay. Amplified TCR beta libraries were sequenced as 87-base-pair reads on the Illumina HiSeq System. In the original analysis: In a later analysis, 80 million or so unique TCR beta chains were counted across the 500 to 700 repertoires, and approximately 11 million of these chains were shared by at least two donors. A nearest-neighbor algorithm error-corrected the raw reads and collapsed the reads into unique sequences, merging closely related sequences to remove PCR and sequencing errors. CDR3 sequences were aligned to IMGT reference sequences to assign V, D and J gene segments. For a sequence to be retained, a match of at least six nucleotides was required to both a V gene segment and a J gene segment. Rearrangements were called productive when the CDR3 lacked stop codons and stayed in frame with V and J; all others were non-productive. Following IMGT convention, CDR3 was defined as the stretch from the second conserved V-encoded cysteine up to the conserved J-encoded phenylalanine. The earlier analysis of 500 to 650 of the donors excluded any sequence lacking an unambiguous match to a single V gene segment. An earlier analysis of just under 600 of the donors called V segments functional above 56.7% productive rearrangements and segregating when the between-donor standard deviation exceeded 5%. A statistical classification framework was developed to diagnose cytomegalovirus status using the catalog of TCR beta chain sequences. V and J gene assignment, in a later analysis, came from comparing TCR nucleotide sequences with IMGT/GENE-DB human TR gene sequences. The TCRdist pipeline was used in a later analysis to assign CDR3 sequences and most-parsimonious VDJ recombination scenarios. A later analysis defined each TCR beta chain by its CDR3 amino acid sequence plus V-gene family, and excluded reads lacking a unique V-gene family. In a later analysis, 450 to 600 highly shared, low-generation-probability nucleotide sequences were removed to address suspected cross-contamination and a sequencing artifact. For each public chain, a later analysis derived a clonal expansion index from normalized ranks of inferred template counts within each repertoire. In a later analysis, generation probabilities were computed using a VDJ recombination model fitted to out-of-frame rearrangements, and the results were checked against IGoR. Hypergeometric tests were used in a later analysis to score TCR-TCR, TCR-HLA and TCR-CMV co-occurrence, with a repertoire-size bias correction applied to the TCR pairs. In a later analysis, false discovery rates were estimated by permuting HLA or CMV assignments 20 times. A later analysis grouped co-occurring TCRs with DBSCAN, adding TCRdist sequence similarity when clustering within HLA-allele-positive subsets. Repertoires with fewer than 30,000 or more than 120,000 public chains, plus five repertoires with anomalous nucleotide sharing, were excluded from co-occurrence clustering. TCRdb stores this immuneACCESS table with in-frame sequences only. Part of the clones is absent; in the studies checked, under half of the shortfall reflects unresolved V genes, and no reason is known for the rest. V and J calls and clone size follow that table, whereas D and trimming were derived from the DNA. This sample holds roughly 110,000 clones; 70% were observed only once. The top ten clonotypes cover roughly 8.7% of the sample.

According to the germline V gene (reference sequence), CDR1 reads LNHDA and CDR2 reads SQIVND. Between the V and J ends, shortened by 8 bases and 1 base respectively, the junction contains 3 bases. The CDR3 has 10 amino acids, counting the end cysteine and phenylalanine. Solely the CDR3 DNA is kept, with 30 bases framed from the first base. The cohort consisted of hundreds of healthy bone marrow donors. At the time of sampling, all cohort members were nominally healthy, though unrecorded immune exposures were likely present. The donor was CMV seropositive and was included in the group of 250 to 350 seropositive cohort members. A peripheral blood sample was collected from each donor, and TCR beta sequencing was performed on peripheral blood mononuclear cells. Genomic DNA was extracted from the blood cell samples with the Qiagen DNeasy Blood Extraction Kit.

The sequencing input was PBMCs. The chain joins TRBV19 to TRBJ2-7; the D gene cannot be named for sure. This clonotype was sampled from a man younger than 40 in good health and CMV-seropositive. The DNA reads as follows: TGTGCCAGTGCGTCCTACGAGCAGTACTTC. This translates into CASASYEQYF.